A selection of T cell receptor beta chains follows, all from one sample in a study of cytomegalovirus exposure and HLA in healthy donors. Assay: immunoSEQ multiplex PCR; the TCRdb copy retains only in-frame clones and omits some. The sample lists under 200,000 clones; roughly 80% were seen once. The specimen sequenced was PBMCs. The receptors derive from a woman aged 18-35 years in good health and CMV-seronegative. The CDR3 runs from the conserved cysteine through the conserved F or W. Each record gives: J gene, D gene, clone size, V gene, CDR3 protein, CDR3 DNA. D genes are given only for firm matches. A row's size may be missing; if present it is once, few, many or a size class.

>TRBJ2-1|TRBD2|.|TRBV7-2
CASSPQGLAGIREQFF
TGTGCCAGCAGCCCCCAGGGACTAGCGGGAATCAGGGAGCAGTTCTTC
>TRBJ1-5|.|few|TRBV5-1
CASSYGQNQPQHF
TGCGCCAGCAGCTACGGACAGAATCAGCCCCAGCATTTT
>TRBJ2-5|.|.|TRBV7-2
CASSYASETQYF
TGTGCCAGCAGCTATGCGAGCGAGACCCAGTACTTC
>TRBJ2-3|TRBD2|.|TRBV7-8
CASRITSGTDTQYF
TGTGCCAGCAGAATTACTAGCGGCACAGATACGCAGTATTTT
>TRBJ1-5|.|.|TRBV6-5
CASSQKWHSNQPQHF
TGTGCCAGCAGCCAAAAATGGCATAGCAATCAGCCCCAGCATTTT
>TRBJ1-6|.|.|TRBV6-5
CASSNGYNSPLHF
TGTGCCAGCAGCAACGGCTATAATTCACCCCTCCACTTT
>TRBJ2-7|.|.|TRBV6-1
CASSDQGNEQYF
TGTGCCAGCAGTGATCAGGGAAACGAGCAGTACTTC
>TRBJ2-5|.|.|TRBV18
CASSPPRFPGTHLYF
TGTGCCAGCTCACCACCCCGATTCCCCGGGACACATCTTTACTTC
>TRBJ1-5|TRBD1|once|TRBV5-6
CASSRGTGSFQPQHF
TGTGCCAGCAGCCGTGGGACAGGGAGCTTCCAGCCCCAGCATTTT
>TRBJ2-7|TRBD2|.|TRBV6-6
CASSRLAGGPGEQYF
TGTGCCAGCAGCCGACTAGCGGGAGGGCCCGGGGAGCAGTACTTC
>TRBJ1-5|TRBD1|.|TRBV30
CAWSVGQGASQPQHF
TGTGCCTGGAGTGTTGGGCAGGGGGCGAGTCAGCCCCAGCATTTT
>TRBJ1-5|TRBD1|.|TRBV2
CASSLYPGGYSNQPQHF
TGTGCCAGCAGTCTTTATCCAGGGGGATATAGCAATCAGCCCCAGCATTTT
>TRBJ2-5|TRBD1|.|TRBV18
CASSRQGPETQYF
TGTGCCAGCTCACGACAGGGACCCGAGACCCAGTACTTC
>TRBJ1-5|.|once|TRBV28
CASTRKQINQPQHF
TGTGCCAGCACTCGAAAACAGATCAATCAGCCCCAGCATTTT
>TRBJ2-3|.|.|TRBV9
CASSQERWGGPDTQYF
TGTGCCAGCAGCCAAGAGCGGTGGGGAGGCCCAGATACGCAGTATTTT
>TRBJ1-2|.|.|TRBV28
CASTSRGSYGYTF
TGTGCCAGCACCTCACGGGGGTCCTATGGCTACACCTTC
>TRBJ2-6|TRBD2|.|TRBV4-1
CASSHRLAGGSGANVLTF
TGCGCCAGCAGCCATCGACTAGCGGGAGGCTCCGGGGCCAACGTCCTGACTTTC
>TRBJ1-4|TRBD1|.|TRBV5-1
CASSLTGGGREKLFF
TGCGCCAGCAGCCTGACAGGGGGAGGTCGGGAAAAACTGTTTTTT
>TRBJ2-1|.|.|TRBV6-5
CASTQGNEQFF
TGTGCCAGCACCCAGGGCAATGAGCAGTTCTTC
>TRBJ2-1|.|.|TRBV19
CASRDFTFGGSSYNEQFF
TGTGCCAGTAGAGATTTCACGTTCGGAGGAAGCTCCTACAATGAGCAGTTCTTC
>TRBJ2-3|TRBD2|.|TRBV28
CASSFVVAGVSDTQYF
TGTGCCAGCAGTTTCGTAGTGGCGGGAGTATCAGATACGCAGTATTTT
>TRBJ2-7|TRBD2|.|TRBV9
CASSLGTSGAYEQYF
TGTGCCAGCAGCCTCGGGACTAGCGGGGCCTACGAGCAGTACTTC
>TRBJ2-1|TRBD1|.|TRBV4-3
CASSSRDRGPNEQFF
TGCGCCAGCAGCTCCCGGGACAGGGGGCCAAATGAGCAGTTCTTC
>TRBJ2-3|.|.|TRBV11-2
CASSPRLEKWDTQYF
TGTGCCAGCAGCCCGCGACTGGAGAAATGGGATACGCAGTATTTT
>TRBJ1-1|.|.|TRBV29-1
CSALGGVDTEAFF
TGCAGCGCCCTTGGGGGCGTGGACACTGAAGCTTTCTTT
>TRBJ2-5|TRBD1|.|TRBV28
CASSSFDRDVRETQYF
TGTGCCAGCAGTTCCTTTGACAGGGATGTCCGAGAGACCCAGTACTTC
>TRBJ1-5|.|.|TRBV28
CASSPSDSLIQPQHF
TGTGCCAGCAGTCCCAGCGACAGCCTGATTCAGCCCCAGCATTTT
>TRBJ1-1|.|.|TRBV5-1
CASSLYAENTEAFF
TGCGCCAGCAGCTTGTATGCGGAGAACACTGAAGCTTTCTTT
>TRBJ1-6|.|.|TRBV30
CAWSVLAVYNSPLHF
TGTGCCTGGAGTGTACTGGCGGTCTATAATTCACCCCTCCACTTT
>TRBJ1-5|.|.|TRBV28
CAGVPAAGGSNQPQHF
TGTGCCGGAGTCCCCGCGGCGGGCGGAAGCAATCAGCCCCAGCATTTT
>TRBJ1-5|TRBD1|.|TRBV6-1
CASSDRGRGGNQPQHF
TGTGCCAGCAGTGATAGGGGGCGCGGGGGCAATCAGCCCCAGCATTTT
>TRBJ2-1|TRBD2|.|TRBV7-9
CASRVGRALEQFF
TGTGCCAGCAGAGTCGGGAGGGCCCTTGAGCAGTTCTTC
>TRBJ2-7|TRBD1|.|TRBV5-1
CASSLRTGVNYEQYF
TGCGCCAGCAGCTTACGGACAGGGGTGAACTACGAGCAGTACTTC
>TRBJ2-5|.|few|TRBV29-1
CSALLAGVETQYF
TGCAGCGCTTTACTAGCCGGTGTGGAGACCCAGTACTTC
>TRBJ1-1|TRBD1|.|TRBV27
CASRHGTVLIEAFF
TGTGCCAGCAGGCACGGGACAGTTCTCATTGAAGCTTTCTTT
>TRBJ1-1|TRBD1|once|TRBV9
CASSAIGTETEAFF
TGTGCCAGCAGCGCAATCGGGACAGAGACTGAAGCTTTCTTT
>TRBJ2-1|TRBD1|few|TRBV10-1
CASSTEGGHEQFF
TGCGCCAGCAGCACCGAAGGGGGCCACGAGCAGTTCTTC
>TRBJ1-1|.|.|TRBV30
CAWSVLQGTEAFF
TGTGCCTGGAGTGTACTCCAGGGAACTGAAGCTTTCTTT
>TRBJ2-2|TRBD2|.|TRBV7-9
CASSFITSGNTGELFF
TGTGCCAGCAGCTTCATCACTAGCGGGAACACCGGGGAGCTGTTTTTT
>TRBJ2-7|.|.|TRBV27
CASSYGGGFQRYF
TGTGCCAGCAGTTATGGGGGCGGTTTTCAGCGGTACTTC
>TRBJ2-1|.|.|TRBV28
CASSFGGDEQFF
TGTGCCAGCAGTTTCGGGGGAGATGAGCAGTTCTTC
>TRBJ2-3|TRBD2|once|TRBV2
CASSVRRRGLAGRDTQYF
TGTGCCAGCAGTGTGCGCCGCCGGGGACTAGCGGGACGAGATACGCAGTATTTT
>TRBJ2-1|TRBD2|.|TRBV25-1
CASSGFSGGYNEQFF
TGTGCCAGCAGTGGATTTAGCGGGGGATACAATGAGCAGTTCTTC
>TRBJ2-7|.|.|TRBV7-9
CASSLGTYTYEQYF
TGTGCCAGCAGCTTGGGGACTTACACCTACGAGCAGTACTTC
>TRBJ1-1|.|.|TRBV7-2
CASSLDAQGTEAFF
TGTGCCAGCAGCCTCGACGCCCAGGGGACTGAAGCTTTCTTT
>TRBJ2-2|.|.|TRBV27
CASSSGTYAGELFF
TGTGCCAGCAGTTCGGGGACTTACGCCGGGGAGCTGTTTTTT
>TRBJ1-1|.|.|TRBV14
CASRLTGNTEAFF
TGTGCCAGCAGACTAACAGGGAACACTGAAGCTTTCTTT
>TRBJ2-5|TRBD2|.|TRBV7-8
CASSPRTSGREETQYF
TGTGCCAGCAGCCCAAGAACTAGCGGGAGGGAAGAGACCCAGTACTTC
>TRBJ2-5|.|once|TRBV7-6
CASSLVAGDQETQYF
TGTGCCAGCAGCTTAGTAGCAGGGGATCAAGAGACCCAGTACTTC
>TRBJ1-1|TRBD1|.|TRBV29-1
CSVRNSTWTGRNTEAFF
TGCAGCGTCCGAAATTCGACCTGGACAGGGCGGAACACTGAAGCTTTCTTT
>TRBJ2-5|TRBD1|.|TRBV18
CASSTSRQGVYQETQYF
TGTGCCAGCTCAACCAGTCGACAGGGGGTCTATCAAGAGACCCAGTACTTC
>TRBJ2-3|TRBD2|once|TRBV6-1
CASSEAHLAGGYTDTQYF
TGTGCCAGCAGTGAAGCGCATCTAGCGGGCGGGTACACAGATACGCAGTATTTT
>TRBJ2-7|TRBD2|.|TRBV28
CASRTSGTYEQYF
TGTGCCAGCAGAACTAGCGGTACCTACGAGCAGTACTTC
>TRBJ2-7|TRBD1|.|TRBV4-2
CASSQFTGTASYEQYF
TGTGCCAGCAGCCAATTCACCGGGACAGCTTCCTACGAGCAGTACTTC
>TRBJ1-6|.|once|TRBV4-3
CASSQASSSSYNSPLHF
TGCGCCAGCAGCCAGGCCTCCTCTAGCTCCTATAATTCACCCCTCCACTTT
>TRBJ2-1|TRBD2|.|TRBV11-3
CASSPGLAGSNEQFF
TGTGCCAGCAGCCCCGGACTAGCGGGCTCCAATGAGCAGTTCTTC
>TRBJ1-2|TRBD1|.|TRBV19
CASSPGTGANYGYTF
TGTGCCAGTAGTCCTGGGACAGGGGCTAACTATGGCTACACCTTC
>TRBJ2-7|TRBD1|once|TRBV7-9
CSSSRDRGRQYEQYF
TGTTCCAGCAGCCGTGACAGGGGGCGTCAATACGAGCAGTACTTC
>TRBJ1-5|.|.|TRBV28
CASSLIPRRGNQPQHF
TGTGCCAGCAGTTTAATCCCTCGGCGGGGCAATCAGCCCCAGCATTTT